These 22 T cell receptor beta chains were sequenced from one sample in a study of PD-1 blockade in classical Hodgkin lymphoma. TCRdb's table, derived via immunoSEQ multiplex PCR, lists solely in-frame clones and lacks some. The sample shows over 20,000 clones, around three quarters of them seen only once. Every one of the patients relapsed after autologous stem cell transplantation (brentuximab vedotin exposure was variable). This specimen was peripheral blood mononuclear cells (PBMCs), taken before the second cycle of nivolumab. The source of these receptors is a human donor with classical Hodgkin lymphoma.

V is TRBV7-9 and J is TRBJ1-5; the D is unclear. From germline, CDR1 is SEHNR and CDR2 FQNEAQ (reference sequence). The V end was cut by 1 base, the J end by 3 bases, with 4 bases between. The CDR3 runs 13 residues. CDR3 sequence (DNA): TGTGCCAGCAGCTTAGTGGACAATCAGCCCCAGCATTTT. This translates into CASSLVDNQPQHF.

The gene calls are TRBV7-3 and TRBJ2-1; D gene unclear. CDR3 length: 16 amino acids. The V gene's germline CDR1 is SGHTA and CDR2 FQGTGA. Trimming removed 6 bases at V and 0 bases at J, with 15 bases between. The CDR3 DNA reads TGTGCCAGCAGTAAAGTTAGGGCGAGCTCCTACAATGAGCAGTTCTTC. Translated: CASSKVRASSYNEQFF.

This chain connects TRBV9 to TRBJ2-1; D is perhaps TRBD1 (6 bases). This CDR3 spans 15 amino acids. CDR1 and CDR2 (germline): SGDLS, YYNGEE. V was trimmed by 7 bases and J by 3 bases, leaving 17 bases between them. This CDR3 is CASSEGDFIYNEQFF. CDR3 bases: TGTGCCAGCTCCGAGGGGGATTTTATCTACAATGAGCAGTTCTTC.

This clone came up a few times. V usage is TRBV6-5 and J usage is TRBJ2-7, with D perhaps TRBD1 (6 bases). CDR1 and CDR2 (germline): MNHEY, SVGAGI. Between the trimmed V and J ends, which lost 0 bases and 4 bases, there was a span of 10 bases. The CDR3 covers 14 residues. CDR3 coding DNA: TGTGCCAGCAGTTACTCCAGGGGCGGGTACGAGCAGTACTTC. It translates to CASSYSRGGYEQYF.

The genes are TRBV6-1 and TRBJ2-2; D unresolved. The length of the CDR3 is 14 residues. Germline V gene sequence: CDR1 MNHNS, CDR2 SASEGT. Trimming cost V 2 bases and J 7 bases, with 11 bases left between them. The CDR3 DNA sequence: TGTGCCAGCAGTGAATTCCGGTGGGGCGGGGAGCTGTTTTTT. It codes for CASSEFRWGGELFF.

The V gene is TRBV6-4, the J gene TRBJ2-3; D perhaps matches TRBD2 (5 bases). The CDR3 loop spans 13 amino acids. Germline assignment: CDR1 MRHNA and CDR2 SNTAGT. V lost 2 bases and J 5 bases, leaving 8 bases between the germline ends. CDR3 bases: TGTGCCAGCAGTGACGAAGAGGGAGATACGCAGTATTTT. Its protein product is CASSDEEGDTQYF.

V gene TRBV5-1 combines with J gene TRBJ2-1; TRBD2 aligns across 7 bases. The CDR3 covers 15 residues. V gave up 2 bases and J gave up 5 bases; unmatched junction bases: 7. Germline V gene data show CDR1 as SGHRS and CDR2 as YFSETQ. The CDR3 loop reads CASSLVQAGNNEQFF. The CDR3 nucleotides are TGCGCCAGCAGCTTAGTTCAAGCGGGGAACAATGAGCAGTTCTTC.

This chain joins TRBV10-1 and TRBJ2-7; 7 bases are a match to TRBD2. The CDR3 is 14 amino acids. The germline V gene encodes CDR1 WNHNN and CDR2 SYGVQD (reference sequence). The V gene end was trimmed by 6 bases and the J gene end by 7 bases; junction bases not matched to a gene: 12. CDR3 amino acids: CASSPVVAGGEQYF. The CDR3 DNA is TGCGCCAGCAGCCCCGTGGTAGCGGGTGGGGAGCAGTACTTC.

The rearrangement joins TRBV28 to TRBJ1-1, with 7 nucleotides matching TRBD1. The CDR3 loop spans 14 amino acids. The germline V gene encodes CDR1 MDHEN and CDR2 SYDVKM. J was trimmed by 3 bases and V by 8 bases; bases with no gene match: 9. CDR3 sequence: CASGRAGQYTEAFF. As DNA, the CDR3 is TGTGCCAGCGGTAGAGCGGGACAGTACACTGAAGCTTTCTTT. Together with reference TRBV28 and TRBJ1-1, the CDR3 gives the full variable domain: DVKVTQSSRYLVKRTGEKVFLECVQDMDHENMFWYRQDPGLGLRLIYFSYDVKMKEKGDIPEGYSVSREKKERFSLILESASTNQTSMYLCASGRAGQYTEAFFGQGTRLTVV.

The CDR3 loop reads CASSPGNFNYGYTF. DNA of the CDR3: TGCGCCAGCAGCCCGGGCAACTTTAACTATGGCTACACCTTC. The V gene is TRBV4-1, the J gene TRBJ1-2; no reliable D call. The germline V gene encodes CDR1 MGHRA and CDR2 YSYEKL. The V gene lost 4 bases and the J gene lost 1 base, with 10 bases spanning the gap. The CDR3 runs to 14 residues.

V gene TRBV29-1 combines with J gene TRBJ2-7; TRBD2 matches at 16 bases. The CDR3 loop spans 16 amino acids. Germline loops: CDR1 SQVTM, CDR2 ANQGSEA. J was trimmed by 5 bases and V by 4 bases; bases with no gene match: 8. The CDR3 protein is CSVGGLAGGPADEQYF. The CDR3 DNA reads as TGCAGCGTTGGGGGACTAGCGGGAGGGCCGGCCGACGAGCAGTACTTC.

The genes are TRBV7-9 and TRBJ1-1; D is possibly TRBD1 (6 bases). The CDR3 totals 16 residues. The germline V gene has CDR1 SEHNR and CDR2 FQNEAQ (reference sequence). V lost 5 bases to trimming and J lost 6 bases, with 22 bases between them. The CDR3 is CASSRLRTETTSEAFF. The CDR3 DNA reads TGTGCCAGCAGCCGACTCAGGACAGAAACTACCTCTGAAGCTTTCTTT.

This rearrangement joins TRBV5-1 to TRBJ2-1, with 11 bases that match TRBD2. The CDR3 length is 15 residues. V was clipped by 4 bases and J by 7 bases; unmatched bases: 7. Germline CDR1 and CDR2: SGHRS and YFSETQ. The CDR3 sequence: CASSRTSGSQNEQFF. The CDR3 nucleotides read TGCGCCAGCAGCCGAACTAGCGGGAGTCAAAATGAGCAGTTCTTC.

V is TRBV6-1 and J is TRBJ2-7; 12 nucleotides align to TRBD1. This CDR3 comprises 15 residues. Germline loops: CDR1 MNHNS, CDR2 SASEGT. V trimming: 3 bases; J trimming: 6 bases; junction bases outside the gene matches: 6. CDR3: CASSDLGQGAAEQYF. CDR3 DNA sequence: TGTGCCAGCAGTGATTTGGGACAGGGGGCAGCCGAGCAGTACTTC.

The chain carries TRBV6-1 and TRBJ1-3, with D possibly being TRBD1 (6 bases). The length of the CDR3 is 16 residues. The V gene's germline CDR1 is MNHNS and CDR2 SASEGT. V was shortened by 1 base and J by 2 bases, with 12 bases between the two germline ends. The DNA for the CDR3 is TGTGCCAGCAGTGAAGGGACAGTCTCGCCTGGAAACACCATATATTTT. This codes for CASSEGTVSPGNTIYF.

The chain is built from TRBV5-1 and TRBJ2-3; possibly TRBD2 for D (5 bases). CDR3 size: 14 residues. Germline lookup yields CDR1 SGHRS and CDR2 YFSETQ. Deletions cut 0 bases from V and 5 bases from J, with 10 bases between. The CDR3 region has the DNA TGCGCCAGCAGCTTGGCCTTAAGCGGAGATACGCAGTATTTT. Encoded protein: CASSLALSGDTQYF.

This clone was counted a single time. The rearrangement uses TRBV7-6 and TRBJ2-3; D gene ambiguous. The CDR3 is 14 residues long. V gave up 2 bases and J gave up 6 bases, with 12 bases separating them. The germline gives CDR1 SGHVS, CDR2 FNYEAQ. In DNA form, the CDR3 reads TGTGCCAGCAGCTTAAAACGGCACATCGATACGCAGTATTTT. Translating it yields CASSLKRHIDTQYF. The whole variable domain, remainder taken from reference TRBV7-6 and TRBJ2-3, is GAGVSQSPRYKVTKRGQDVALRCDPISGHVSLYWYRQALGQGPEFLTYFNYEAQQDKSGLPNDRFSAERPEGSISTLTIQRTEQRDSAMYRCASSLKRHIDTQYFGPGTRLTVL.

The V and J genes are TRBV18 and TRBJ1-5; D unresolved. V lost 2 bases, J lost 3 bases, and 5 bases lay in between. The CDR3 has 13 amino acids. Germline assignment: CDR1 KGHSH and CDR2 LQKENI. The CDR3 sequence is CASSPGYNQPQHF. In nucleotides, the CDR3 is TGTGCCAGCTCACCAGGGTACAATCAGCCCCAGCATTTT. The full variable domain, in which reference TRBV18 and TRBJ1-5 provide the parts outside the CDR3, is NAGVMQNPRHLVRRRGQEARLRCSPMKGHSHVYWYRQLPEEGLKFMVYLQKENIIDESGMPKERFSAEFPKEGPSILRIQQVVRGDSAAYFCASSPGYNQPQHFGDGTRLSIL.

In its sample, this clone ranks as medium-sized. V and J are TRBV28 and TRBJ1-1; D may be TRBD1 (5 bases). Germline V CDR1 and CDR2: MDHEN, SYDVKM. This CDR3 spans 13 amino acids. Trimming cost V 5 bases and J 6 bases, with 13 bases left between them. CDR3 in DNA: TGTGCCAGCAGTCCCTCAGGGTTCGCTGAAGCTTTCTTT. This encodes CASSPSGFAEAFF. The full variable domain, completed using reference TRBV28 and TRBJ1-1, is DVKVTQSSRYLVKRTGEKVFLECVQDMDHENMFWYRQDPGLGLRLIYFSYDVKMKEKGDIPEGYSVSREKKERFSLILESASTNQTSMYLCASSPSGFAEAFFGQGTRLTVV.

The rearrangement joins TRBV28 to TRBJ1-1; D is perhaps TRBD1 (5 bases). The length of the CDR3 is 13 residues. CDR1 and CDR2 from the germline V gene are MDHEN and SYDVKM. V lost 6 bases and J lost 5, with 13 bases in between. Here the CDR3 DNA reads TGTGCCAGCAGCCGGGGGGGGGTAACTGAAGCTTTCTTT. Translating gives CASSRGGVTEAFF.

This sequence joins TRBV18 and TRBJ2-1; TRBD1 matches 10 bases. Germline V lookup: CDR1 KGHSH, CDR2 LQKENI. The CDR3 has 16 residues. V shed 6 bases and J 0 bases; nucleotides not matched to a gene: 5. This chain's CDR3 is CASSRTGGSSYNEQFF. For the CDR3, the DNA is TGTGCCAGCTCGCGGACAGGGGGAAGCTCCTACAATGAGCAGTTCTTC.

The rearrangement links TRBV27 to TRBJ1-5, with TRBD1 as a possible D gene (5 bases). Germline values: CDR1 MNHEY, CDR2 SMNVEV (reference sequence). The germline V and J ends were trimmed by 3 bases and 6 bases, with 12 bases remaining between them. This CDR3 has 14 amino acids. CDR3 nucleotides: TGTGCCAGCAGTTTTGCAGGGTTAGGTCAGCCCCAGCATTTT. Amino acids: CASSFAGLGQPQHF.